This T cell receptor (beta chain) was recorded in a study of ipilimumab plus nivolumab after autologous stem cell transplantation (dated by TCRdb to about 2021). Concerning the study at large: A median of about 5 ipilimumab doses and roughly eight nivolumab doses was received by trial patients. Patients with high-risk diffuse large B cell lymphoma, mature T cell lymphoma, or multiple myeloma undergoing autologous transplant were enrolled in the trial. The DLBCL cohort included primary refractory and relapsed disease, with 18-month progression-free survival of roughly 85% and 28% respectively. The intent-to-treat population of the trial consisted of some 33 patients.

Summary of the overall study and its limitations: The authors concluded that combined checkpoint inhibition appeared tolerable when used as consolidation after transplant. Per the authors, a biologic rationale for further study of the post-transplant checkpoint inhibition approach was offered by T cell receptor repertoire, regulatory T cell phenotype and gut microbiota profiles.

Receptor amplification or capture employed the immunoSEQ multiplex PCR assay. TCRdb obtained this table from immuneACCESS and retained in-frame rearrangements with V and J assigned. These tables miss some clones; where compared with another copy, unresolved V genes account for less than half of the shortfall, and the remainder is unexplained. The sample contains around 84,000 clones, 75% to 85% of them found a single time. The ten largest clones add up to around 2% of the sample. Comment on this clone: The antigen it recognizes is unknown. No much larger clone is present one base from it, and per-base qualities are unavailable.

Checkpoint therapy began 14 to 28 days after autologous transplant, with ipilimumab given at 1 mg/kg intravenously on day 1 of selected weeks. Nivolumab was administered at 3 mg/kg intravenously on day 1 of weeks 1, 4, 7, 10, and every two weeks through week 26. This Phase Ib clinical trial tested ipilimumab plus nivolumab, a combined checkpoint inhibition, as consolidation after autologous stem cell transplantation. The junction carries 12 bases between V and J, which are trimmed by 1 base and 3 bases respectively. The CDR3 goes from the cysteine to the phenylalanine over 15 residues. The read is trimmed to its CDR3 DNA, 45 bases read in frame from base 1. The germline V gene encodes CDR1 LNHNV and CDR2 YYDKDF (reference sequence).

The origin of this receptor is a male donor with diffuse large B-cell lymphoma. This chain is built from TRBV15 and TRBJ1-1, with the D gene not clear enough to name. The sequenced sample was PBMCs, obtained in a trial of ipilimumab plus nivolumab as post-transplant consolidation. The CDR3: CATSRVRGWDTEAFF. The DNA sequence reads TGTGCCACCAGCAGAGTGAGAGGGTGGGACACTGAAGCTTTCTTT.